One sample yielded the 15 T cell receptor beta chains listed below, sequenced in a study of T cell repertoires in cytomegalovirus infection. TCRdb reanalysed the reads using MiXCR and keeps one entry per CDR3 protein. This sample yields around 260,000 distinct CDR3 sequences, of which roughly 10% are seen a single time; over 13% belongs to the top ten. Sequenced material: PBMCs. Source of these receptors: a human donor in good health (CMV status not recorded). Some clones in this sample may be carry-over from other donors' samples.

V gene TRBV29-1 combines with J gene TRBJ2-1; 12 bases line up with TRBD2. Germline CDR1 reads SQVTM; CDR2 reads ANQGSEA. V shed 3 bases and J 8 bases; nucleotides not matched to a gene: 8. The CDR3 sequence is 15 residues long. The CDR3 coding sequence is TGCAGCGTTGATCTAGCGGGAGGGAGGATACATGAGCAGTTCTTC. Translated, it gives CSVDLAGGRIHEQFF.

This clonotype was seen ten or more times. The gene calls are TRBV7-2 and TRBJ1-3; no firm D call. CDR1 is SGHTA, CDR2 FQGNSA, per germline. The CDR3 is 13 residues long. With 3 bases removed from V and 4 bases from J, the gap between germline ends came to 7 bases. DNA of the CDR3: TGTGCCAGCAGCTTCATTCCGGGAAACACCATATATTTT. As protein: CASSFIPGNTIYF.

A few counts support this clonotype. The chain uses TRBV20-1 and TRBJ2-7, with 10 nucleotides matching TRBD2. From germline, CDR1 is DFQATT and CDR2 SNEGSKA (reference sequence). CDR3 length equals 16 residues. V trimming: 5 bases; J trimming: 0 bases; junction bases outside the gene matches: 10. This chain's CDR3 is CSAQPLSSGSSYEQYF. The CDR3 DNA reads as TGCAGTGCTCAGCCCCTCTCTAGCGGGAGCTCCTACGAGCAGTACTTC.

This clonotype has ten or more counts. The CDR3 is CASSLLAGESDTQYF. DNA of the CDR3: TGTGCCAGCAGCTTACTAGCGGGAGAATCAGATACGCAGTATTTT. This chain joins TRBV7-8 and TRBJ2-3, with TRBD2 matching 10 bases. The CDR3 spans 15 residues. The germline gives CDR1 SGHVS, CDR2 FQNEAQ. Unmatched junction bases numbered 3, after V lost 2 bases and J lost 4 bases.

Many counts were recorded for this clonotype. The V and J genes are TRBV19 and TRBJ1-4; D is unclear. In germline, CDR1 is LNHDA, CDR2 SQIVND (reference sequence). The V end lost 6 bases, the J end lost 0 bases, and 5 bases lay between the germline ends. This CDR3 is 13 amino acids long. CDR3 residues: CASRTATNEKLFF. CDR3 bases: TGTGCCAGTAGGACGGCAACTAATGAAAAACTGTTTTTT.

Many counts were recorded for this clonotype. The rearrangement joins TRBV7-8 to TRBJ2-3; 12 positions match TRBD2. Germline V gene sequence: CDR1 SGHVS, CDR2 FQNEAQ. Trimming removed 1 base from V and 5 bases from J; junction bases left unmatched: 10. This CDR3 is built from 18 residues. The CDR3 loop reads CASSLEARLAGGVDTQYF. The CDR3 DNA reads as TGTGCCAGCAGCTTAGAAGCCCGGCTAGCGGGAGGGGTAGATACGCAGTATTTT. The whole variable domain, remainder taken from reference TRBV7-8 and TRBJ2-3, is GAGVSQSPRYKVAKRGQDVALRCDPISGHVSLFWYQQALGQGPEFLTYFQNEAQLDKSGLPSDRFFAERPEGSVSTLKIQRTQQEDSAVYLCASSLEARLAGGVDTQYFGPGTRLTVL.

In this sample, this clonotype turned up many times. This chain connects TRBV11-2 to TRBJ2-7; 11 positions agree with TRBD1. The CDR3 is made up of 16 amino acids. Germline-derived CDR1 and CDR2 are SGHAT and FQNNGV. V trimming: 4 bases; J trimming: 2 bases; junction bases outside the gene matches: 7. The CDR3, as DNA: TGTGCCAGCAGCTCCCTGCCGGGACAGGGGGCCTACGAGCAGTACTTC. Translation gives CASSSLPGQGAYEQYF.

This chain connects TRBV20-1 to TRBJ1-1, with no clear D. In germline, CDR1 is DFQATT, CDR2 SNEGSKA (reference sequence). V was clipped by 0 bases and J by 1 base, with 12 bases between them. This CDR3 has 15 residues. CDR3 amino acids: CSARDPTNPNTEAFF. In nucleotides, the CDR3 is TGCAGTGCTAGAGATCCCACAAATCCGAACACTGAAGCTTTCTTT.

This clonotype appeared many times. The CDR3 coding sequence is TGTGCCAGCACCCTCCCCGGTGAGAACACTGAAGCTTTCTTT. Translated: CASTLPGENTEAFF. This chain joins TRBV7-2 and TRBJ1-1; no reliable D call. The CDR3 is 14 amino acids. Germline lookup yields CDR1 SGHTA and CDR2 FQGNSA. Trimming took off 7 bases at V and 1 base at J, with 13 bases between the two ends.

This clonotype came up many times. The rearrangement links TRBV14 to TRBJ1-2; TRBD1 is a possible D gene (5 bases). Germline V lookup: CDR1 SGHDN, CDR2 FVKESK. The CDR3 is 13 amino acids. Trimming pared 1 base from V and 7 bases from J, leaving 10 bases between. The chain's CDR3 is CASSQAGGRGYTF. In DNA form, the CDR3 reads TGTGCCAGCAGCCAAGCCGGGGGACGTGGCTACACCTTC.

At least ten counts were recorded for this clonotype. The chain joins TRBV7-4 to TRBJ2-2; D may be TRBD1 (7 bases). Germline values: CDR1 SGHVT, CDR2 SQSDAQ. V lost 7 bases and J lost 2, with 14 bases in between. This CDR3 has 15 residues. This CDR3 is CASTRRGHNTGELFF. Here the CDR3 DNA reads TGTGCCAGCACCCGGAGGGGGCATAACACCGGGGAGCTGTTTTTT.

The chain couples TRBV5-6 to TRBJ1-2, with 7 bases aligning to TRBD1. The ends lost 2 bases at V and 3 bases at J; junction bases unmatched: 4. Germline assignment: CDR1 SGHDT and CDR2 YYEEEE. This CDR3 is 14 amino acids long. CDR3 protein: CASSLYQGDYGYTF. The DNA of the CDR3 is TGTGCCAGCAGCTTATACCAGGGGGACTATGGCTACACCTTC.

This clonotype has a handful of counts. The chain employs TRBV12-3 or TRBV12-4 and TRBJ2-1, with 10 bases aligning to TRBD2. The J segment lost 4 bases and the V segment lost 2 bases, leaving 5 bases of the junction unmatched. The CDR3 covers 16 residues. The CDR3 region is CASSLKWTSGYNEQFF. CDR3 nucleotides: TGTGCCAGCAGTTTAAAGTGGACTAGCGGATACAATGAGCAGTTCTTC.

Ten or more counts support this clonotype. The chain combines TRBV5-6 with TRBJ1-2, with D perhaps matching TRBD1 (6 bases). The CDR3 has 16 residues. The germline V gene encodes CDR1 SGHDT and CDR2 YYEEEE. V lost 0 bases to trimming and J lost 2 bases, with 14 bases between them. The CDR3 DNA reads TGTGCCAGCAGCTTGGCCGGGGGCAGACAAAACTATGGCTACACCTTC. Protein product: CASSLAGGRQNYGYTF. Drawing the rest from reference TRBV5-6 and TRBJ1-2, the complete variable domain is DAGVTQSPTHLIKTRGQQVTLRCSPKSGHDTVSWYQQALGQGPQFIFQYYEEEERQRGNFPDRFSGHQFPNYSSELNVNALLLGDSALYLCASSLAGGRQNYGYTFGSGTRLTVV.

This rearrangement joins TRBV29-1 to TRBJ2-5, with TRBD2 identical over 9 bases. V gave up 4 bases and J gave up 5 bases; unmatched junction bases: 11. The CDR3 has 15 amino acids. The germline V gene encodes CDR1 SQVTM and CDR2 ANQGSEA. CDR3 amino acids: CSVALVAGVGETQYF. In nucleotides, the CDR3 is TGCAGCGTTGCTCTGGTAGCGGGAGTCGGGGAGACCCAGTACTTC.